Given below is one T cell receptor beta chain in context. Its antigen is unknown. Nothing much larger sits one base from this clone, and base qualities are not available. V is pared back by 0 bases and J by 2 bases, with 8 bases lying between the germline termini. Taken from the germline V gene, the CDR1 and CDR2 loops are SGHDT and YYEEEE. There are 15 amino acids in the CDR3, from cysteine to phenylalanine inclusive. CDR3 DNA is the only sequence kept; it has 45 bases, read in frame from the first base. Enrolling through a virtual design, the prospective study's participants ranged in age from roughly 18 to 90 years and lived across approximately 25 United States geographic areas. To assign participants to cohorts, the prospective study relied on clinical history that participants themselves reported in a screening survey and a study questionnaire. Recovered participants in ImmuneRACE Cohort 3 were defined as having two consecutive negative NP/OP PCR tests, clearance from a healthcare professional, or resolution of symptoms. Each participant in the prospective study had whole blood, serum and a nasopharyngeal or oropharyngeal swab collected by mobile phlebotomists. Participants in the prospective study had the option to provide additional blood draws and questionnaires over a roughly two-month period. Blood samples from the prospective study were shipped frozen or at room temperature prior to DNA extraction.

This sample was taken from a study of blood T cell repertoires in COVID-19 (dated by TCRdb to between 2020 and 2021). About the full investigation: Samples from collaborators originated in the United States, Italy and Spain and spanned both the acute and convalescent phases of COVID-19. Where available, HLA class I and class II types were obtained from metadata supplied by the sample provider rather than from assay-based typing. The repertoires were released in a freely available public database meant as a resource for research on the immune response to SARS-CoV-2. The dataset comprised deeply sampled blood TCRbeta repertoires from subjects exposed to, actively infected with, or recovered from COVID-19. The material from the prospective study consisted of cDNA or gDNA derived from T cells, B-cell-depleted T cells, or PBMCs. Samples came from the ongoing ImmuneRACE study (first 160 participants) plus 1,254 subjects from 6 global collaborators. A de-identified subject ID, COVID-19 status, age in years and sex were almost always included in the sample metadata. General conclusions and limits of the study: How much clinical and demographic metadata was included differed by source and by participant, and the metadata was provided uncurated.

TCRbeta CDR3 regions were amplified from genomic DNA using the immunoSEQ Assay, a bias-controlled multiplex PCR. As for how the authors treated the data: The number of nucleated cells in each sample was estimated by amplification of reference gene primers within the assay. To quantify the absolute abundance of each unique TCRbeta CDR3 rearrangement, sequence reads were collapsed and filtered. For each sample, productive Simpson clonality was calculated as the square root of Simpson's diversity index across productive rearrangements. As stored in TCRdb, this immuneACCESS dataset retains in-frame rearrangements with V and J assigned. A fraction of the clones does not appear; measured against another copy, unresolved V genes explain less than half of the discrepancy, and the remainder lacks a known reason. V and J calls plus clone size are reproduced from that table; the DNA served to infer D and trimming. The sample has about 140,000 clones on record, roughly 85% of them singletons. Together, the top ten hold about 3.2% of the sample.

The specimen was PBMCs or T cells enriched from blood (not recorded which). The receptor's source is a woman between 50 and 59 years old who had recovered from COVID-19. This receptor chain uses TRBV5-6 and TRBJ2-2; confidence is insufficient to name the D gene. For the CDR3, the sequence is CASSLDTINTGELFF. The nucleotide sequence is given as TGTGCCAGCAGCTTGGACACAATCAACACCGGGGAGCTGTTTTTT.